This TCR beta chain was observed in a study of OX40 agonist ivuxolimab in advanced cancers. Broadly, across the study: The costimulatory receptor OX40 (CD134) was targeted by ivuxolimab, a fully human IgG2 agonistic monoclonal antibody. In the dose-escalation cohort, 82.7% of patients were male, and the mean age was roughly 60 years, with a range of about 23 to 85. Of the approximately 50 dose-escalation patients, hepatocellular carcinoma was present in approximately 20, melanoma in approximately 15, renal cell carcinoma in 9 and head and neck cancer in 9. The paper describes the monotherapy dose-escalation part (N ≈ 49 patients) of the phase I trial of ivuxolimab. Peripheral TCRbeta sequencing aimed to test whether ivuxolimab altered TCR sequence diversity and caused clonal T-cell expansion. Patients were allowed to have had prior anti-PD-1, anti-PD-L1 or anti-CTLA-4 therapy, and more than 35% of the dose-escalation patients had been treated with checkpoint inhibitors. Partial responses occurred in three dose-escalation patients: two with cutaneous melanoma and one with hepatocellular carcinoma. Intravenous ivuxolimab was administered to patients every 2 weeks at six dose levels: 0.01, 0.1, 0.3, 1.5, 3 and 10 mg/kg.

V is pared back by 5 bases and J by 6 bases, with 13 bases lying between the germline termini. Including the terminal cysteine and phenylalanine, the CDR3 comprises 13 residues. This entry keeps only the CDR3 DNA: 39 bases, framed from base 1. The germline V gene sets CDR1 to MNHEY and CDR2 to SVGAGI. Patients with a history of autoimmune disease or receiving systemic immunosuppression were excluded from the trial. Peripheral blood for TCR sequencing was drawn from every dose cohort at baseline, at cycle 4 day 1 and at cycle 7 day 1. The samples were drawn from a first-in-human, open-label, multicenter phase I dose-escalation trial of ivuxolimab. Adults with locally advanced or metastatic melanoma, renal cell carcinoma, hepatocellular carcinoma or head and neck squamous cell carcinoma were enrolled in the trial. Before TCR sequencing, CD4+ and CD8+ T cells were separately sorted from peripheral blood.

With respect to this clone: Which antigen it targets is not known. It has no much larger one-base neighbor in the sample; base qualities were not kept.

The study at large found these results: At doses of 0.1 to 3.0 mg/kg, clonal expansion of both CD4+ and CD8+ blood T cells was observed from baseline to week 6. After ivuxolimab, expanded clones were on average more numerous among CD8+ T cells than among CD4+ T cells. Which antigens the clonally expanded peripheral T cells were specific for was not determined. Low levels of normalized T-cell clonal expansion were also seen in some nonresponding patients. In the 0.1-3.0 mg/kg groups, partial responders were among the patients with the lowest normalized peripheral clonal expansion, particularly in CD8+ T cells.

For sequencing of the TCRbeta CDR3 region, genomic DNA was extracted from the sorted cells. TCRbeta CDR3 regions were sequenced using the immunoSEQ Assay. TCRdb holds this immuneACCESS table with in-frame rearrangements only. Some clones are missing; in checked studies, unresolved V genes explain under half, and the rest has no known cause. The sample includes around 52,000 clones, with approximately 83% observed a single time. The ten biggest clones cover 3% to 3.5% of the sample. This receptor was identified in an adult with an advanced solid tumor such as melanoma, head and neck, liver or kidney cancer. The sequencing here drew on CD4+ or CD8+ T cells sorted from blood, taken in a trial of the OX40 agonist ivuxolimab. The sequence links TRBV6-5 to TRBJ1-1; a confident D gene designation cannot be given. The CDR3 here reads CASSGSFLPEAFF. The sequence in DNA is TGTGCCAGCAGTGGGTCGTTTCTCCCTGAAGCTTTCTTT.